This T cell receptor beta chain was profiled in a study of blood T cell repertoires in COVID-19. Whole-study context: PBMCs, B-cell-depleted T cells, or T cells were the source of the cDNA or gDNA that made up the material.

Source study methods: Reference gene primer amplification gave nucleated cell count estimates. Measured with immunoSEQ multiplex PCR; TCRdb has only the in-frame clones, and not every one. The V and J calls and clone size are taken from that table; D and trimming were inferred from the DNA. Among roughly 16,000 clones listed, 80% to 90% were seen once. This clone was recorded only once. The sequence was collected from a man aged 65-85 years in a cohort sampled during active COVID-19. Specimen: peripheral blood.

CDR3 coding DNA: TGCGCCAGCAGTGATCGGCAGGAGAACACTGAAGCTTTCTTT. This codes for CASSDRQENTEAFF. The V gene is TRBV10-1, the J gene TRBJ1-1; D is unclear. Trimming took 3 bases from V and 1 from J, leaving 9 bases between them. Germline CDR1 is WNHNN and CDR2 is SYGVQD (reference sequence). The CDR3 is 14 residues long.